This T cell receptor beta chain originates from a study of blood T cell repertoires in COVID-19 (dated by TCRdb to between 2020 and 2021). Turning to the overall study: The collaborator samples originated in the United States, Italy and Spain and spanned the acute and convalescent phases of COVID-19. The material from the prospective study consisted of cDNA or gDNA derived from T cells, B-cell-depleted T cells, or PBMCs. The dataset comprised deeply sampled blood TCRbeta repertoires from subjects exposed to, actively infected with, or recovered from COVID-19. The repertoires were released in a freely available public database meant as a resource for research on the immune response to SARS-CoV-2. The samples were drawn from two sources: the first 160 participants of the ongoing ImmuneRACE study, and 1,000 to 1,500 subjects contributed by 6 global collaborators. Sample metadata almost always included a de-identified subject ID, COVID-19 status, age in years and sex. Where HLA class I and class II types were available, the types were taken from metadata supplied by the sample provider, not from assay-based typing.

The full study reports these points: How much clinical and demographic metadata was included differed by source and by participant, and the metadata was provided uncurated.

Collaborating institutions collected whole blood in K2EDTA tubes following their own protocols. For TCRbeta analysis, collaborator samples were shipped as frozen whole blood, as isolated PBMCs, or as DNA extracted from either sample type. The immunoSEQ Assay, a bias-controlled multiplex PCR, was used to amplify TCRbeta CDR3 regions from genomic DNA. On the study's bioinformatics: Within the assay, amplification of reference gene primers was used to estimate how many nucleated cells each sample contained. Sequence reads were collapsed and filtered to measure the absolute abundance of every unique TCRbeta CDR3 rearrangement. For each sample, productive Simpson clonality was calculated by taking the square root of Simpson's diversity index across productive rearrangements. Held by TCRdb, this immuneACCESS table contains in-frame sequences only and omits some clones. Under half of the omission traces to an unresolved V gene where checked; the cause of the rest is unknown. V, J and clone size are those of that table, while D and trimming were read from the DNA. The sample includes around 130,000 clones, with roughly nine tenths observed a single time. The top ten clonotypes cover approximately 30% of the sample.

As concerns this clone: Its antigen has not been determined. No base-level quality is on record; no much larger clone is a single base apart.

Its CDR3 holds 13 amino acids, cysteine through phenylalanine. Here the CDR3 DNA is all that survives: 39 bases in frame from base 1. Per the germline V gene, MNHEY is the CDR1 and SVGAGI is the CDR2. V and J are truncated by 8 bases and 2 bases respectively, leaving an intervening sequence of 13 bases. The origin of this receptor is a man in his 70s with active or convalescent COVID-19. The chain is encoded by TRBV6-5 joined to TRBJ2-7; matching of 6 bases hints at TRBD1 as the D gene. The sequenced material came from peripheral blood. CDR3 reads: CASQSDRTYEQYF. The DNA sequence follows: TGTGCCAGCCAATCCGACAGGACCTACGAGCAGTACTTC.